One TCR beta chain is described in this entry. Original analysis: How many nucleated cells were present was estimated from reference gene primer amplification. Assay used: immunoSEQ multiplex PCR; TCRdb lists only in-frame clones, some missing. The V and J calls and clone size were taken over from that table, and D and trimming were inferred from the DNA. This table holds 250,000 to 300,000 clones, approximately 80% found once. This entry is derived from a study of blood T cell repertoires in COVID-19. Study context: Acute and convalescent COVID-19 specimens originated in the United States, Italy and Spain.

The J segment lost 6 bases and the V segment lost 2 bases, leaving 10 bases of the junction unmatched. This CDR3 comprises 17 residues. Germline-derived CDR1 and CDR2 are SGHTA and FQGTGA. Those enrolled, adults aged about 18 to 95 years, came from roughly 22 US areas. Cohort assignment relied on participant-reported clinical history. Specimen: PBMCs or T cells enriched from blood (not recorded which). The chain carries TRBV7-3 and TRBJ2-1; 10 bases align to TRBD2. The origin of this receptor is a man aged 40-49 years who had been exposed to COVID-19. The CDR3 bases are TGTGCCAGCAGCTTAGTCCCTAGCGGGAGTATCGGCAATGAGCAGTTCTTC. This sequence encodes CASSLVPSGSIGNEQFF.